These T cell receptor beta chains were read from a single sample in a study of beta chain features in type 1 diabetes. Here immunoSEQ multiplex PCR was the method, and the copy in TCRdb shows in-frame clones only, minus some. The table lists 900,000 or so clones, roughly 16% of them singletons. Sequenced input: naive CD4+ T cells from blood. The receptors were sampled from a woman between 18 and 30 years old in good health. Both conserved end residues are part of each CDR3. D genes are given only for firm matches. Clone size is stated in some rows and not others, as once, few, many or a class when expanded.

TRBJ2-4	-	TRBV7-2	few	TGTGCCAGCAGCCCCCGCCAGCTACTAGCCAAAAACATTCAGTACTTC	CASSPRQLLAKNIQYF
TRBJ2-5	-	TRBV7-9	few	TGTGCCAGCAGCTTCTCTTCAGACCAAGAGACCCAGTACTTC	CASSFSSDQETQYF
TRBJ1-4	-	TRBV2	-	TGTGCCAGCAGTGCAGGGACAACTAATGAAAAACTGTTTTTT	CASSAGTTNEKLFF
TRBJ2-5	TRBD2	TRBV11-2	-	TGTGCCAGCAGCTTCGGCGCGGGAGGCCAAGAGACCCAGTACTTC	CASSFGAGGQETQYF
TRBJ2-2	TRBD2	TRBV7-2	-	TGTGCCAGCAGTTTTAACCGACTAGCGGGGAACACCGGGGAGCTGTTTTTT	CASSFNRLAGNTGELFF
TRBJ1-1	-	TRBV7-6	few	TGTGCCAGCAGCTTAGTATCGGGGGTCACTGAAGCTTTCTTT	CASSLVSGVTEAFF
TRBJ2-2	TRBD1	TRBV7-8	few	TGTGCCAGCAGCTCGACCCTTGGACAGGGGGACACCGGGGAGCTGTTTTTT	CASSSTLGQGDTGELFF
TRBJ2-2	-	TRBV7-9	-	TGTGCCAGCAGCTTCCGATCACCCGCCGGGGAGCTGTTTTTT	CASSFRSPAGELFF
TRBJ2-7	-	TRBV29-1	few	TGCAGCGTCGTAGTCGGGACGAAGTTATACTTC	CSVVVGTKLYF
TRBJ2-7	-	TRBV7-9	-	TGTGCCAGCAGGGGTGCCTACGAGCAGTACTTC	CASRGAYEQYF
TRBJ2-5	-	TRBV2	-	TGTGCCAGCAGTCTACAAGATCCCGTGGCAAGAGGGACCCAGTACTTC	CASSLQDPVARGTQYF
TRBJ1-2	TRBD1	TRBV5-1	few	TGCGCCAGCAGCCCGGACAGGGCTAACTATGGCTACACCTTC	CASSPDRANYGYTF
TRBJ2-7	TRBD1	TRBV18	few	TGTGCCAGCTCACCATATCGGACAGGGTTTACCTACGAGCAGTACTTC	CASSPYRTGFTYEQYF
TRBJ2-3	TRBD2	TRBV4-3	-	TGCGCCAGCAGCCAGGGTAGTAGCGGGGCTAGCACAGATACGCAGTATTTT	CASSQGSSGASTDTQYF
TRBJ2-7	-	TRBV4-3	-	TGCGCCAGCAGCCAAGAGGCGGTCGGGAGTGGCTACGAGCAGTACTTC	CASSQEAVGSGYEQYF
TRBJ1-1	TRBD1	TRBV4-2	few	TGTGCCAGCAGCCAAGTGGGGACAGGCGAAGCTTTCTTT	CASSQVGTGEAFF
TRBJ2-1	-	TRBV28	few	TGTGCCAGCAGTTCCAGGGTATCCTACAATGAGCAGTTCTTC	CASSSRVSYNEQFF
TRBJ2-1	-	TRBV5-4	-	TGTGCCAGCAGCTTGGGGCCAGCTACAACCTACAATGAGCAGTTCTTC	CASSLGPATTYNEQFF
TRBJ2-4	TRBD1	TRBV4-3	few	TGCGCCAGCAGCCAAGATGGGGGACAGGGGGACATTCAGTACTTC	CASSQDGGQGDIQYF
TRBJ2-7	-	TRBV19	few	TGTGCCAGTAGTATGGGGGGAATCGGATCCTACGAGCAGTACTTC	CASSMGGIGSYEQYF
TRBJ1-1	-	TRBV5-1	few	TGCGCCAGCAGCTTGGATGGGAAATGGAGCACTGAAGCTTTCTTT	CASSLDGKWSTEAFF
TRBJ2-1	-	TRBV25-1	few	TGTGCCAGCAGTACACGTCCCGGGACTGCCGACAATGAGCAGTTCTTC	CASSTRPGTADNEQFF
TRBJ2-3	TRBD2	TRBV29-1	few	TGCAGCGGGTCTTTCGGGACTACCACAGATACGCAGTATTTT	CSGSFGTTTDTQYF
TRBJ2-7	-	TRBV4-1	-	TGCGCCAGCAGCCAGGGCCAGTTCGCCTACGAGCAGTACTTC	CASSQGQFAYEQYF
TRBJ1-2	-	TRBV6-1	few	TGTGCCAGCAGTGAAGCGGGATATGGCTACACCTTC	CASSEAGYGYTF
TRBJ2-1	TRBD2	TRBV5-6	-	TGTGCCAGCTGTTCGGCGGGAGGGCCCTATGAGCAGTTCTTC	CASCSAGGPYEQFF
TRBJ2-5	TRBD2	TRBV7-2	few	TGTGCCAGCAGCGACCGACTAGCGGGAGCCCAAGAGACCCAGTACTTC	CASSDRLAGAQETQYF
TRBJ2-3	TRBD2	TRBV10-3	few	TGTGCCATCAGGTCGCGGGAGGGCCGGGGGGCCACAGATACGCAGTATTTT	CAIRSREGRGATDTQYF
TRBJ1-4	TRBD1	TRBV5-4	-	TGTGCCAGCAGCTTGGGGACAGGGGGCTCGGGTAATGAAAAACTGTTTTTT	CASSLGTGGSGNEKLFF
TRBJ1-2	TRBD1	TRBV7-8	few	TGTGCCAGCAGCTTAGTCCCCCGTGGTGACAGGGGTGGCTACACCTTC	CASSLVPRGDRGGYTF
TRBJ2-6	-	TRBV2	-	TGTGCCGGCGCCCAAGGGACTGGGGCCAACGTCCTGACTTTC	CAGAQGTGANVLTF
TRBJ2-1	-	TRBV28	many	TGTGCCAGCAGTTTTGGAGGGTACAATGAGCAGTTCTTC	CASSFGGYNEQFF
TRBJ1-2	TRBD1	TRBV27	-	TGTGCCAGCAGTTTATTCCGGACAGGGGGCCATGGCTACACCTTC	CASSLFRTGGHGYTF
TRBJ2-3	TRBD2	TRBV11-2	-	TGTGCCACCACCCTGGGTAGCGGGCCAGATACGCAGTATTTT	CATTLGSGPDTQYF
TRBJ1-2	-	TRBV11-2	few	TGTGCCAGCAGCCGAAACCAGGGCTCAAACTATGGCTACACCTTC	CASSRNQGSNYGYTF
TRBJ2-1	TRBD1	TRBV11-3	-	TGTGCCAGCAGCTTAGATGGGACAGGGGGCTGGAATGAGCAGTTCTTC	CASSLDGTGGWNEQFF
TRBJ1-1	TRBD1	TRBV7-6	few	TGTGCCAGCAGCCCCGGGTGGGGACAGGGTGGAACTGAAGCTTTCTTT	CASSPGWGQGGTEAFF
TRBJ2-1	-	TRBV7-6	few	TGTGCCAGCAGCCGAAGCGGGTTTTTGCACAATGAGCAGTTCTTC	CASSRSGFLHNEQFF
TRBJ1-1	-	TRBV28	-	TGTGCCAGCAGCTCTACAGTATCTGAAGCTTTCTTT	CASSSTVSEAFF
TRBJ1-2	-	TRBV25-1	few	TGTGCCAGCAGTGAATATGCCGGTTATGGCTACACCTTC	CASSEYAGYGYTF
TRBJ2-7	-	TRBV30	-	TGTGCCTGGAGTGTAAACGGGAGCTCGGACGAGCAGTACTTC	CAWSVNGSSDEQYF
TRBJ2-7	TRBD1	TRBV4-2	-	TGTGCCAGCAGCCAGCGGGCAGGGGGACCCTACGAGCAGTACTTC	CASSQRAGGPYEQYF
TRBJ2-7	-	TRBV4-1	-	TGCGCCAGCAGCCAAGGAACGGACAGTGAGAAGTCCTACGAGCAGTACTTC	CASSQGTDSEKSYEQYF
TRBJ2-2	-	TRBV27	few	TGTGCCAGCAGTTTGAGTCGGCTCGCCGGGGAGCTGTTTTTT	CASSLSRLAGELFF
TRBJ2-7	TRBD2	TRBV6-5	-	TGTGCCAGCAGCGGACTAGCGGGAGGCGAGCAGTACTTC	CASSGLAGGEQYF
TRBJ1-2	TRBD1	TRBV4-3	-	TGCGCCAGCAGCCAGGCCGAAGGGGGCGCCTATGGCTACACCTTC	CASSQAEGGAYGYTF
TRBJ2-1	TRBD2	TRBV18	-	TGTGCCAGCTCACTAGCGGGGAGCAATGAGCAGTTCTTC	CASSLAGSNEQFF
TRBJ1-2	-	TRBV7-3	-	TGTGCCAGCAGAGGAGCTGGCTACACCTTC	CASRGAGYTF
TRBJ2-2	-	TRBV2	-	TGTGCCAGCTCCATGGCCGGGGAGCTGTTTTTT	CASSMAGELFF
TRBJ2-5	-	TRBV11-2	-	TGTGCCAGCAGCGGGCTCAGACTAGTCTCGGTCTACTTC	CASSGLRLVSVYF
TRBJ2-7	-	TRBV7-8	-	TGTGCCAGCAGCTTAGGGCCAGGTATGCCCTACGAGCAGTACTTC	CASSLGPGMPYEQYF
TRBJ2-5	-	TRBV7-9	-	TGTGCCAGCAGCCCCTTAGGCCGACAAGAGACCCAGTACTTC	CASSPLGRQETQYF
TRBJ1-4	-	TRBV5-1	-	TGCGCCAGCAGCTTGACGGCAGGGGTGCCAACTAATGAAAAACTGTTTTTT	CASSLTAGVPTNEKLFF